Listed below are T cell receptor beta chains from one sample, sequenced in a study of vaccination effects on CD4 cells after COVID-19. Antigens for these TCRs are unknown. Only in-frame clones appear in the TCRdb table, and some are missing; sequencing was by immunoSEQ multiplex PCR. The profile shows around 49,000 clones, 60% to 75% of them singletons. Source: CD4+ T cells from PBMCs cultured with a peptide pool, taken before COVID-19 vaccination. All receptors derive from a human donor who had a prior SARS-CoV-2 infection. CDR3s include the opening cysteine and the closing phenylalanine or tryptophan. The order of the fields is CDR3 protein, CDR3 DNA, D gene, clone size, J gene, V gene. The D gene is left open where the match is weak. Size is omitted from some rows. Given values are once, few, many or a class for expanded clones.

cdr3_aa: CASSFLDRDEQYF
cdr3_nt: TGTGCCAGCAGCTTCCTTGACCGGGACGAGCAGTACTTC
d_call: NA
clone_size: few
j_call: TRBJ2-7
v_call: TRBV5-8

cdr3_aa: CASSQDRYQPQHF
cdr3_nt: TGTGCCAGCAGCCAAGATCGGTATCAGCCCCAGCATTTT
d_call: NA
clone_size: few
j_call: TRBJ1-5
v_call: TRBV4-2

cdr3_aa: CASGYDYGYTF
cdr3_nt: TGTGCCAGCGGGTATGACTATGGCTACACCTTC
d_call: NA
clone_size: NA
j_call: TRBJ1-2
v_call: TRBV6-5

cdr3_aa: CASSDPQSSYEQYF
cdr3_nt: TGCGCCAGCAGTGACCCACAGAGCTCCTACGAGCAGTACTTC
d_call: NA
clone_size: NA
j_call: TRBJ2-7
v_call: TRBV5-1

cdr3_aa: CASSPRGLGTGTGELFF
cdr3_nt: TGTGCCAGCAGCCCACGGGGGCTCGGGACAGGGACCGGGGAGCTGTTTTTT
d_call: TRBD1
clone_size: NA
j_call: TRBJ2-2
v_call: TRBV6-2/TRBV6-3

cdr3_aa: CASSFRVNYGYTF
cdr3_nt: TGTGCCAGCAGCTTCAGGGTCAACTATGGCTACACCTTC
d_call: NA
clone_size: NA
j_call: TRBJ1-2
v_call: TRBV5-5

cdr3_aa: CASSFFSAGDNEQFF
cdr3_nt: TGTGCCAGCAGCTTCTTCTCAGCGGGGGATAATGAGCAGTTCTTC
d_call: TRBD2
clone_size: once
j_call: TRBJ2-1
v_call: TRBV7-2

cdr3_aa: CASSLRGEEDTQYF
cdr3_nt: TGTGCCAGCAGCTTACGGGGGGAGGAAGATACGCAGTATTTT
d_call: TRBD2
clone_size: NA
j_call: TRBJ2-3
v_call: TRBV7-9

cdr3_aa: CASSYRGTDQPQHF
cdr3_nt: TGTGCCAGCAGTTACCGCGGGACGGATCAGCCCCAGCATTTT
d_call: NA
clone_size: NA
j_call: TRBJ1-5
v_call: TRBV6-6

cdr3_aa: CASTAGAYNEQFF
cdr3_nt: TGTGCCAGCACGGCGGGAGCCTACAATGAGCAGTTCTTC
d_call: TRBD2
clone_size: NA
j_call: TRBJ2-1
v_call: TRBV11-3

cdr3_aa: CASSLNRVNYYGYTF
cdr3_nt: TGTGCCAGCAGCTTAAACAGGGTAAACTACTATGGCTACACCTTC
d_call: NA
clone_size: NA
j_call: TRBJ1-2
v_call: TRBV7-2

cdr3_aa: CASSLGTGLIGSSPLHF
cdr3_nt: TGTGCCAGCAGCTTGGGAACCGGTCTTATAGGTAGTTCACCCCTCCACTTT
d_call: NA
clone_size: NA
j_call: TRBJ1-6
v_call: TRBV5-4

cdr3_aa: CASSLVGPRYNEQFF
cdr3_nt: TGTGCCAGCAGCTTAGTCGGGCCCCGGTACAATGAGCAGTTCTTC
d_call: NA
clone_size: NA
j_call: TRBJ2-1
v_call: TRBV7-2

cdr3_aa: CASSLDDRRMGNSPLHF
cdr3_nt: TGTGCCAGCAGCTTAGATGACAGGAGAATGGGAAATTCACCCCTCCACTTT
d_call: NA
clone_size: NA
j_call: TRBJ1-6
v_call: TRBV11-3

cdr3_aa: CASSPTAFSYYEQYF
cdr3_nt: TGTGCCAGCTCACCCACAGCCTTCTCCTACTACGAGCAGTACTTC
d_call: NA
clone_size: NA
j_call: TRBJ2-7
v_call: TRBV18

cdr3_aa: CASSPTGPGGYEQYF
cdr3_nt: TGTGCCAGCAGCCCTACGGGACCAGGGGGGTACGAGCAGTACTTC
d_call: NA
clone_size: once
j_call: TRBJ2-7
v_call: TRBV27

cdr3_aa: CASTGLRNQPQHF
cdr3_nt: TGTGCCAGTACAGGGTTGCGCAATCAGCCCCAGCATTTT
d_call: NA
clone_size: few
j_call: TRBJ1-5
v_call: TRBV2

cdr3_aa: CASSQVGSNTEAFF
cdr3_nt: TGTGCCAGCAGCCAAGTCGGCTCGAACACTGAAGCTTTCTTT
d_call: NA
clone_size: NA
j_call: TRBJ1-1
v_call: TRBV3-1/TRBV3-2

cdr3_aa: CASSPGRLYEKLFF
cdr3_nt: TGTGCCAGCAGTCCGGGACGGCTGTATGAAAAACTGTTTTTT
d_call: NA
clone_size: NA
j_call: TRBJ1-4
v_call: TRBV2

cdr3_aa: CASSPGAAQNYGYTF
cdr3_nt: TGTGCCAGCTCACCAGGAGCAGCCCAAAACTATGGCTACACCTTC
d_call: NA
clone_size: few
j_call: TRBJ1-2
v_call: TRBV18

cdr3_aa: CASSLGLQETQYF
cdr3_nt: TGCGCCAGCAGCTTGGGACTACAAGAGACCCAGTACTTC
d_call: NA
clone_size: NA
j_call: TRBJ2-5
v_call: TRBV5-1

cdr3_aa: CASSRDTEETQYF
cdr3_nt: TGTGCCAGCAGTCGGGACACTGAAGAGACCCAGTACTTC
d_call: NA
clone_size: NA
j_call: TRBJ2-5
v_call: TRBV2

cdr3_aa: CASSPPGGVYTGELFF
cdr3_nt: TGTGCCAGCTCACCACCGGGCGGAGTTTACACCGGGGAGCTGTTTTTT
d_call: NA
clone_size: few
j_call: TRBJ2-2
v_call: TRBV18

cdr3_aa: CARNPAGSANYGYTF
cdr3_nt: TGTGCCAGAAACCCCGCCGGTTCAGCTAACTATGGCTACACCTTC
d_call: NA
clone_size: NA
j_call: TRBJ1-2
v_call: TRBV2

cdr3_aa: CASSAQTGSTEAFF
cdr3_nt: TGTGCCAGCAGCGCTCAGACAGGGAGCACTGAAGCTTTCTTT
d_call: TRBD1
clone_size: NA
j_call: TRBJ1-1
v_call: TRBV9

cdr3_aa: CASSEQSFPNEKLFF
cdr3_nt: TGTGCCAGCAGTGAGCAGAGTTTCCCTAATGAAAAACTGTTTTTT
d_call: NA
clone_size: NA
j_call: TRBJ1-4
v_call: TRBV2

cdr3_aa: CSVGDNSPLHF
cdr3_nt: TGCAGCGTTGGGGATAATTCACCCCTCCACTTT
d_call: NA
clone_size: NA
j_call: TRBJ1-6
v_call: TRBV29-1

cdr3_aa: CASGRWDDTQYF
cdr3_nt: TGTGCCAGCGGCAGGTGGGATGATACGCAGTATTTT
d_call: NA
clone_size: NA
j_call: TRBJ2-3
v_call: TRBV7-8

cdr3_aa: CASGRQWSNSPLHF
cdr3_nt: TGTGCCAGCGGAAGACAGTGGAGCAATTCACCCCTCCACTTT
d_call: NA
clone_size: NA
j_call: TRBJ1-6
v_call: TRBV2

cdr3_aa: CASSSGFNQPQHF
cdr3_nt: TGTGCCAGCAGTTCGGGCTTTAATCAGCCCCAGCATTTT
d_call: NA
clone_size: NA
j_call: TRBJ1-5
v_call: TRBV28

cdr3_aa: CASSSPDSSFAKLFF
cdr3_nt: TGTGCCAGCAGTTCGCCGGACAGCTCCTTTGCTAAACTGTTTTTT
d_call: NA
clone_size: NA
j_call: TRBJ1-4
v_call: TRBV28

cdr3_aa: CASLHTGTGKNIQYF
cdr3_nt: TGTGCCAGTCTCCACACCGGGACAGGAAAAAACATTCAGTACTTC
d_call: TRBD1
clone_size: NA
j_call: TRBJ2-4
v_call: TRBV6-5

cdr3_aa: CASSYDGNYGYTF
cdr3_nt: TGTGCCAGCAGTTACGACGGTAACTATGGCTACACCTTC
d_call: NA
clone_size: NA
j_call: TRBJ1-2
v_call: TRBV6-2/TRBV6-3

cdr3_aa: CASSFIEVGAYEQYF
cdr3_nt: TGTGCCAGCAGCTTTATAGAGGTGGGAGCCTACGAGCAGTACTTC
d_call: NA
clone_size: NA
j_call: TRBJ2-7
v_call: TRBV5-4

cdr3_aa: CASSLGVLGAEQYF
cdr3_nt: TGTGCCAGCAGCTTAGGTGTCTTGGGGGCCGAGCAGTACTTC
d_call: NA
clone_size: NA
j_call: TRBJ2-7
v_call: TRBV7-9

cdr3_aa: CASRMGQTSYEQYF
cdr3_nt: TGCGCCAGCAGAATGGGACAGACCTCCTACGAGCAGTACTTC
d_call: TRBD1
clone_size: NA
j_call: TRBJ2-7
v_call: TRBV5-1

cdr3_aa: CASSQELQGHEKLFF
cdr3_nt: TGCGCCAGCAGCCAAGAGCTACAGGGCCATGAAAAACTGTTTTTT
d_call: NA
clone_size: NA
j_call: TRBJ1-4
v_call: TRBV4-3

cdr3_aa: CASSPDRGAYGYTF
cdr3_nt: TGTGCCAGCAGCCCGGACAGGGGGGCCTATGGCTACACCTTC
d_call: TRBD1
clone_size: NA
j_call: TRBJ1-2
v_call: TRBV6-5

cdr3_aa: CASSILQGKGGSNEQFF
cdr3_nt: TGTGCCAGTAGTATTCTTCAAGGGAAGGGGGGCTCCAATGAGCAGTTCTTC
d_call: NA
clone_size: NA
j_call: TRBJ2-1
v_call: TRBV19

cdr3_aa: CASSGDGTYGYTF
cdr3_nt: TGTGCCAGCAGTGGGGACGGCACCTATGGCTACACCTTC
d_call: NA
clone_size: NA
j_call: TRBJ1-2
v_call: TRBV2

cdr3_aa: CASSSTPLRGAGELFF
cdr3_nt: TGTGCCAGCAGCTCAACGCCCCTGAGGGGGGCCGGGGAGCTGTTTTTT
d_call: NA
clone_size: few
j_call: TRBJ2-2
v_call: TRBV7-9